A selection of T cell receptor beta chains follows, all from one sample in a study of T cells after yellow fever vaccination. TCRdb re-derived calls from the 5' RACE reads in MiXCR, one entry per CDR3 protein. The data hold just over 300,000 distinct CDR3 sequences, with roughly 4% observed a single time. Sample: PBMCs, taken on the day of the yellow fever booster vaccination. These receptor sequences come from a man between 18 and 35 years old who received the YFV17D yellow fever vaccine. Both conserved end residues are part of each CDR3. D genes are given only for firm matches. Clone sizes are given selectively: once, few, many, or a class where the clone is expanded.

CASSPGVGEQYF	TGTGCCAGCAGCCCAGGGGTCGGCGAGCAGTACTTC	-	TRBV7-3	TRBJ2-7	many
CSARSGSNQPQHF	TGCAGTGCTAGGTCGGGGAGCAATCAGCCCCAGCATTTT	-	TRBV20-1	TRBJ1-5	many
CASSFYRGATMSEKLFF	TGTGCCAGCAGCTTCTACCGCGGGGCCACGATGAGCGAAAAACTGTTTTTT	-	TRBV7-9	TRBJ1-4	few
CAWSPGTEDNEQFF	TGTGCCTGGAGTCCCGGGACGGAGGACAATGAGCAGTTCTTC	-	TRBV30	TRBJ2-1	many
CASSPQEGSAYEQYF	TGTGCCAGCTCACCACAGGAGGGCAGCGCCTACGAGCAGTACTTC	-	TRBV18	TRBJ2-7	few
CASSSDRVSNEQFF	TGTGCCAGCAGCTCAGACAGGGTCAGCAATGAGCAGTTCTTC	TRBD1	TRBV11-3	TRBJ2-1	few
CASSFPGLRYGYTF	TGTGCCAGCAGTTTCCCGGGACTTCGCTATGGCTACACCTTC	-	TRBV12-3/TRBV12-4	TRBJ1-2	few
CATSRDRSGNQPQHF	TGTGCCACCAGCAGGGACAGGAGTGGCAATCAGCCCCAGCATTTT	TRBD1	TRBV15	TRBJ1-5	many
CASSNLASTDTQYF	TGTGCCAGCAGCAACTTAGCTAGCACAGATACGCAGTATTTT	-	TRBV7-2	TRBJ2-3	many
CASSPPTVYRDHDTQYF	TGTGCCAGCAGTCCGCCTACCGTTTACAGGGACCATGATACGCAGTATTTT	-	TRBV12-3/TRBV12-4	TRBJ2-3	few
CASSYNIDAGRAFF	TGCGCCAGCAGCTATAATATAGACGCGGGCCGAGCTTTCTTT	-	TRBV5-1	TRBJ1-1	many
CATSDSQGATDTQYF	TGTGCCACCAGTGATTCGCAGGGGGCCACAGATACGCAGTATTTT	TRBD1	TRBV24-1	TRBJ2-3	many
CASRGGQGRETQYF	TGTGCCAGCAGAGGGGGGCAGGGAAGAGAGACCCAGTACTTC	-	TRBV6-6	TRBJ2-5	many
CASSFPSGGRETQYF	TGTGCCAGCAGCTTCCCGTCGGGGGGCCGGGAGACCCAGTACTTC	-	TRBV5-4	TRBJ2-5	-
CSARDRRAGGNIQYF	TGCAGTGCTAGAGATCGAAGGGCAGGGGGGAACATTCAGTACTTC	-	TRBV20-1	TRBJ2-4	many
CASSLLGLAKNIQYF	TGTGCCAGCAGTCTTCTGGGGTTAGCCAAAAACATTCAGTACTTC	-	TRBV12-3/TRBV12-4	TRBJ2-4	many
CASSPAGRDEQFF	TGTGCCAGCAGCCCAGCGGGGCGGGATGAGCAGTTCTTC	TRBD2	TRBV3-1	TRBJ2-1	many
CAWSVHGGYEQYF	TGTGCCTGGAGTGTACACGGAGGTTACGAGCAGTACTTC	-	TRBV30	TRBJ2-7	few
CASSLGAQALQETQYF	TGCGCCAGCAGCTTGGGGGCGCAGGCGCTTCAAGAGACCCAGTACTTC	-	TRBV5-1	TRBJ2-5	-
CASSFGTRGSDTQYF	TGTGCCAGCAGTTTTGGTACGAGGGGCTCAGATACGCAGTATTTT	-	TRBV12-3/TRBV12-4	TRBJ2-3	many
CSASLVYEQYF	TGCAGTGCTAGCTTGGTTTACGAGCAGTACTTC	-	TRBV20-1	TRBJ2-7	many
CASSPGRHEQYF	TGTGCCAGCTCACCAGGGCGCCACGAGCAGTACTTC	-	TRBV18	TRBJ2-7	-
CASSLTAGIAYEQYF	TGTGCCAGCAGCCTTACCGCAGGGATTGCGTACGAGCAGTACTTC	-	TRBV4-2	TRBJ2-7	-
CASSNLAGGNNEQFF	TGCGCCAGCAGCAATCTAGCGGGGGGAAATAATGAGCAGTTCTTC	TRBD2	TRBV5-1	TRBJ2-1	many
CASSLRPEGNEQFF	TGCGCCAGCAGCTTGAGACCCGAGGGCAATGAGCAGTTCTTC	-	TRBV5-1	TRBJ2-1	many
CASSPRGGTGGGATGELFF	TGTGCCAGCAGTCCGAGGGGCGGGACTGGCGGGGGGGCCACCGGGGAGCTGTTTTTT	TRBD2	TRBV6-5	TRBJ2-2	-
CASSQRDHYGYTF	TGTGCCAGCAGTCAACGGGATCACTATGGCTACACCTTC	-	TRBV12-3/TRBV12-4	TRBJ1-2	many
CASSPRLGTAAPNTGELFF	TGTGCCAGCAGCCCCCGACTCGGGACAGCCGCCCCGAACACCGGGGAGCTGTTTTTT	TRBD1	TRBV9	TRBJ2-2	few
CASGGPQISSYNSPLHF	TGTGCTAGTGGGGGCCCGCAAATCAGCTCCTATAATTCACCCCTCCACTTT	-	TRBV12-5	TRBJ1-6	few
CASGQDYGYTF	TGTGCCAGCGGACAGGACTATGGCTACACCTTC	TRBD1	TRBV7-2	TRBJ1-2	few
CATSDERGAFSGYTF	TGTGCCACCAGTGACGAACGGGGCGCTTTCTCTGGCTACACCTTC	-	TRBV24-1	TRBJ1-2	-
CSARHPGTEAFF	TGCAGTGCTAGGCACCCCGGGACCGAAGCTTTCTTT	-	TRBV20-1	TRBJ1-1	-
CASSYGSEGTVNYEQYF	TGTGCCAGCAGTTACGGATCGGAAGGGACGGTTAACTACGAGCAGTACTTC	-	TRBV6-6	TRBJ2-7	many
CASSLLAGVNTGELFF	TGCGCCAGCAGCTTGTTAGCGGGGGTAAACACCGGGGAGCTGTTTTTT	TRBD2	TRBV5-1	TRBJ2-2	few
CAWKGNNSPLHF	TGTGCCTGGAAAGGGAATAATTCACCCCTCCACTTT	-	TRBV30	TRBJ1-6	-
CASSRGQLSTDTQYF	TGTGCCAGCAGTCGTGGACAGCTTAGCACAGATACGCAGTATTTT	-	TRBV6-5	TRBJ2-3	many
CASRPGHSNGGMNTEAFF	TGTGCCAGCAGGCCGGGACATTCCAATGGGGGAATGAACACTGAAGCTTTCTTT	-	TRBV7-9	TRBJ1-1	few
CASSLRGTGNGYEQYF	TGTGCCAGCAGCTTAAGGGGGACAGGGAACGGATACGAGCAGTACTTC	TRBD1	TRBV7-2	TRBJ2-7	-
CASSFGKNRVSGANVLTF	TGTGCCAGCAGTTTCGGCAAGAACAGGGTCTCTGGGGCCAACGTCCTGACTTTC	-	TRBV28	TRBJ2-6	many
CASSVLMGNQETQYF	TGTGCCAGCAGCGTTCTCATGGGGAACCAAGAGACCCAGTACTTC	-	TRBV7-9	TRBJ2-5	many
CASSQDRLGTGELFF	TGTGCCAGCAGCCAAGATCGGCTGGGGACCGGGGAGCTGTTTTTT	-	TRBV3-1	TRBJ2-2	few
CASSFRQGSTEAFF	TGTGCCAGCAGCTTCCGGCAGGGGAGTACTGAAGCTTTCTTT	-	TRBV7-2	TRBJ1-1	many
CSARDGGEDTGELFF	TGCAGTGCTAGAGATGGGGGGGAGGACACCGGGGAGCTGTTTTTT	TRBD2	TRBV20-1	TRBJ2-2	many
CASSDMRRVGNTIYF	TGTGCCAGCAGTGATATGAGACGTGTCGGAAACACCATATATTTT	-	TRBV6-1	TRBJ1-3	many
CASSLAVWPGGAADRQNTEAFF	TGCGCCAGCAGCTTGGCCGTTTGGCCGGGTGGAGCGGCGGACAGACAGAACACTGAAGCTTTCTTT	-	TRBV5-1	TRBJ1-1	few
CASSPWGQGKNTEAFF	TGTGCCAGCAGCCCATGGGGACAGGGGAAGAACACTGAAGCTTTCTTT	TRBD1	TRBV7-9	TRBJ1-1	few
CASSGGGVDTEAFF	TGTGCCAGCAGTGGTGGGGGTGTGGACACTGAAGCTTTCTTT	-	TRBV12-3/TRBV12-4	TRBJ1-1	-
CASRVTADTQYF	TGCGCCAGCAGGGTGACAGCAGATACGCAGTATTTT	-	TRBV5-1	TRBJ2-3	-
CASSSRINTGELFF	TGTGCCAGCAGTTCCCGGATAAACACCGGGGAGCTGTTTTTT	-	TRBV6-6	TRBJ2-2	many
CSVSQNYEQYF	TGCAGCGTTAGTCAGAACTACGAGCAGTACTTC	-	TRBV29-1	TRBJ2-7	many
CSARDSGDQETQYF	TGCAGTGCTAGAGATTCCGGGGACCAAGAGACCCAGTACTTC	-	TRBV20-1	TRBJ2-5	many
CASRGGAALAWNTGELFF	TGTGCCAGCAGGGGTGGGGCCGCGCTAGCGTGGAACACCGGGGAGCTGTTTTTT	-	TRBV2	TRBJ2-2	-
CASSPPTGIQYF	TGTGCCAGCTCTCCCCCAACGGGCATTCAGTACTTC	-	TRBV18	TRBJ2-4	many